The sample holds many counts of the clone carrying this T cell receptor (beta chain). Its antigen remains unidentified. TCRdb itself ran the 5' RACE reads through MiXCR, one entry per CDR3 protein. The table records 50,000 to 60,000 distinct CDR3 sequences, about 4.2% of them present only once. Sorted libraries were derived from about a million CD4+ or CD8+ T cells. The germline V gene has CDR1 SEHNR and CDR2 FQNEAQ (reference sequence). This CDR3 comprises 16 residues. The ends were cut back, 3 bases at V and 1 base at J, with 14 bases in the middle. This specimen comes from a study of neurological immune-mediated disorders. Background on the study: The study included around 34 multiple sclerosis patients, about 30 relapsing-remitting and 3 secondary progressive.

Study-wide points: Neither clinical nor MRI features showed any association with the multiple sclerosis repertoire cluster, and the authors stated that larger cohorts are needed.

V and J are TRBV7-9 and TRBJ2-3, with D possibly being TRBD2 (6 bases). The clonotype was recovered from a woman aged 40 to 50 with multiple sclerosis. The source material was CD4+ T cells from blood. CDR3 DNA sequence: TGTGCCAGCAGCTTTTGGACTGGCGGGGGCACAGATACGCAGTATTTT. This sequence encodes CASSFWTGGGTDTQYF.